The rows below give T cell receptor beta chains drawn from one sample of a study of cytomegalovirus exposure and HLA in healthy donors. Generated by immunoSEQ multiplex PCR, the TCRdb table keeps only in-frame clones and is missing some. The sample table sets out more than 95,000 clones. Sequencing was done on a sample of PBMCs. These receptors all stem from a man in his forties or fifties in good health and CMV-seronegative. The CDR3 runs from the conserved cysteine through the conserved F or W. A D gene is named only where the DNA matches it firmly.

d_gene	v_gene	j_gene	CDR3nt	CDR3aa
TRBD1	TRBV18	TRBJ2-2	TGTGCCAGCTCACCTCCGGGACAGGGTGGTACCGGGGAGCTGTTTTTT	CASSPPGQGGTGELFF
.	TRBV7-8	TRBJ1-2	TGTGCCAGCAGCTTAGCGGGCGGGTTTTCGGGCTATGGCTACACCTTC	CASSLAGGFSGYGYTF
.	TRBV30	TRBJ1-1	TGTGCCTGGAGTAAGTCAGGAGGCACTGAAGCTTTCTTT	CAWSKSGGTEAFF
.	TRBV13	TRBJ2-1	TGTGCCAGCAGCCCTGAGGTGGGAGGACAACGGAATGAGCAGTTCTTC	CASSPEVGGQRNEQFF
TRBD1	TRBV7-9	TRBJ1-4	TGTGCCAGCAGTACTGGACAGGGTGTTGAAAAACTGTTTTTT	CASSTGQGVEKLFF
TRBD1	TRBV6-5	TRBJ1-4	TGTGCCAGCACAGGGGGACAGGGGTATGAAAAACTGTTTTTT	CASTGGQGYEKLFF
.	TRBV6-1	TRBJ2-7	TGTGCCAGCACCCCAAGACAGGTCAGCTCCTACGAGCAGTACTTC	CASTPRQVSSYEQYF
.	TRBV7-2	TRBJ1-1	TGTGCCAGCAGCCCAACTAGGACGGGCAACACTGAAGCTTTCTTT	CASSPTRTGNTEAFF
.	TRBV5-6	TRBJ1-1	TGTGCCAGCCGTTTACAGGGCCTGAACACTGAAGCTTTCTTT	CASRLQGLNTEAFF
TRBD1	TRBV2	TRBJ2-7	TGTGCCAGCAGTAGGGGACAGGGGCGAACCTACGAGCAGTACTTC	CASSRGQGRTYEQYF
.	TRBV29-1	TRBJ1-4	TGCAGCGTTCAGACAGCGATTAATGAAAAACTGTTTTTT	CSVQTAINEKLFF
TRBD2	TRBV27	TRBJ2-3	TGTGCCAGCACCCGACTGAAGATTAGCGGGAGGGCGCCCACAGATACGCAGTATTTT	CASTRLKISGRAPTDTQYF
TRBD1	TRBV4-1	TRBJ2-7	TGCGCCAGCAGCATACGACAGGGAGACGAGCAGTACTTC	CASSIRQGDEQYF
.	TRBV9	TRBJ1-3	TGTGCCAGCAGCGTTCAGGGAAGTGGAAACACCATATATTTT	CASSVQGSGNTIYF
.	TRBV7-7	TRBJ2-3	TGTGCCAGCAGCTTAGGATTGGACATCACAGATACGCAGTATTTT	CASSLGLDITDTQYF
TRBD2	TRBV9	TRBJ2-5	TGTGCCAGCAGCGTAGGAATTAGCGGGGGGGGAGTAGAGACCCAGTACTTC	CASSVGISGGGVETQYF